This T cell receptor (beta chain) comes out of a study of T cell responses to AZD1222 COVID-19 vaccine. In the study overall: Samples with a second dose at about 4 or about 12 weeks were pooled together.

Generated by immunoSEQ multiplex PCR, the TCRdb table keeps only in-frame clones and is missing some. The table lists about 130,000 clones, about 89% of them singletons. This CDR3 spans 13 amino acids. The V and J ends lost 6 bases and 7 bases respectively, with 15 bases between them. Germline CDR1 reads MDHEN; CDR2 reads SYDVKM. This chain connects TRBV28 to TRBJ1-2; tentative D call: TRBD1 (5 bases). The source is an adult in good health. This material consisted of peripheral blood, taken on day 0 of AZD1222 vaccination. CDR3 sequence (DNA): TGTGCCAGCAGCCTTTCCGACAGTCTTGGCTACACCTTC. It yields the protein CASSLSDSLGYTF.